This T cell receptor (beta chain) appears in the sequencing data of a study of blood T cell repertoires in COVID-19. Study-wide context: Samples of COVID-19 (acute and convalescent) were obtained from the United States, Italy and Spain. Nucleic acid was either cDNA or gDNA, and it came from T cells, B-cell-depleted T cells, or PBMCs.

The authors' processing: Counts of nucleated cells, estimated from reference gene primer amplification, were obtained. Assay used: immunoSEQ multiplex PCR; TCRdb lists only in-frame clones, some missing. Clonal size and the V and J genes are those of that table, whereas D and trimming came from the DNA. The sample holds 98,000 or so clones; about nine tenths are singletons and the top ten take approximately 5.4%. The CDR3 covers 12 residues. Trimming left V 5 bases short and J 2 bases short, with 4 bases between. Germline loops: CDR1 KGHDR, CDR2 SFDVKD. Enrolled during active infection, Seattle patients were then followed longitudinally.

The origin of this receptor is a man aged 55 to 70 with COVID-19, enrolled during active disease. The chain combines TRBV24-1 with TRBJ2-3; no definite D call. Material: peripheral blood. DNA of the CDR3: TGTGCCACCAGTGCTACCACAGATACGCAGTATTTT. It translates to CATSATTDTQYF.